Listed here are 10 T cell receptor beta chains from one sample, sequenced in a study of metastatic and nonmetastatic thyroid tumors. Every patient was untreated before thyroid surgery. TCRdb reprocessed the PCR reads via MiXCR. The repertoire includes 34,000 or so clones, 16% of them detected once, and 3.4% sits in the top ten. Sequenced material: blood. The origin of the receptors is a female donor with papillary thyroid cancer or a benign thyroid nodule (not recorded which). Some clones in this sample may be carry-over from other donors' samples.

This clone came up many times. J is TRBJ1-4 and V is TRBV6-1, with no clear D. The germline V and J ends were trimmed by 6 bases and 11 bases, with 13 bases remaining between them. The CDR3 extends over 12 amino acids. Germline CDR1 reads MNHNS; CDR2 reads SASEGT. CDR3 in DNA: TGTGCCAGCAGAGCCCCCGGGGAGAAACTGTTTTTT. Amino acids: CASRAPGEKLFF.

CDR3 in amino acids: CASSTGVNTEAFF. The CDR3 DNA reads TGTGCCAGTAGTACGGGGGTTAACACTGAAGCTTTCTTT. V is TRBV19 and J is TRBJ1-1, with a tentative D call TRBD1 (5 bases). The germline V gene has CDR1 LNHDA and CDR2 SQIVND (reference sequence). There are 13 residues in the CDR3. The V gene lost 4 bases and the J gene lost 2 bases, with 8 bases spanning the gap. The full variable domain, in which reference TRBV19 and TRBJ1-1 provide the parts outside the CDR3, is DGGITQSPKYLFRKEGQNVTLSCEQNLNHDAMYWYRQDPGQGLRLIYYSQIVNDFQKGDIAEGYSVSREKKESFPLTVTSAQKNPTAFYLCASSTGVNTEAFFGQGTRLTVV.

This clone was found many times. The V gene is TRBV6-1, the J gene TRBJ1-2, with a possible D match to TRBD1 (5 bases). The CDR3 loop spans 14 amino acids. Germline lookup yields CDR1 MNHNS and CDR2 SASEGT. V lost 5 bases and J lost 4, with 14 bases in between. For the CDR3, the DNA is TGTGCCAGCAGTCATTCGGGGGGTGCCTATGGCTACACCTTC. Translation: CASSHSGGAYGYTF.

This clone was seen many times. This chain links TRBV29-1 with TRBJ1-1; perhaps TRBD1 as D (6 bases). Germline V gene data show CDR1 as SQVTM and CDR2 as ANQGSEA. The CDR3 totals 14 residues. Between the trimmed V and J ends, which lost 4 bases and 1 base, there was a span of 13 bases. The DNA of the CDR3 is TGCAGCGTTGCCAGGGGCAACGGGAACACTGAAGCTTTCTTT. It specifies CSVARGNGNTEAFF.

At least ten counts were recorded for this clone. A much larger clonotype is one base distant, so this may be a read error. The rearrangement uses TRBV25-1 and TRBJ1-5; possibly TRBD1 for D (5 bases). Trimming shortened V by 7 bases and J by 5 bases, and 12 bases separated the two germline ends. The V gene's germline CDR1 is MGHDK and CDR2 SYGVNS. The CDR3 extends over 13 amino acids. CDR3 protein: CASKSGRDQPQHF. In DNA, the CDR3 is TGTGCCAGCAAATCAGGGCGGGATCAGCCCCAGCATTTT.

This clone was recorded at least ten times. CDR3 nucleotide sequence: TGTGCCAGCGGACAAACACAGACCGCCTACGAGCAGTACTTC. This encodes CASGQTQTAYEQYF. The chain carries TRBV28 and TRBJ2-7; possibly TRBD1 for D (5 bases). Germline loops: CDR1 MDHEN, CDR2 SYDVKM. The CDR3 spans 14 residues. V lost 8 bases and J 2 bases, leaving 16 bases between the germline ends.

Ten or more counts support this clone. DNA of the CDR3: TGTGCCAGCAGCTTAGGGGACACCTCTGGAAACACCATATATTTT. Translating it yields CASSLGDTSGNTIYF. The chain joins TRBV7-2 to TRBJ1-3; tentatively, D is TRBD1 (6 bases). In germline, CDR1 is SGHTA, CDR2 FQGNSA. Trimming pared 1 base from V and 0 bases from J, leaving 7 bases between. The CDR3 extends over 15 amino acids. Full variable domain (rest looked up from reference TRBV7-2 and TRBJ1-3): GAGVSQSPSNKVTEKGKDVELRCDPISGHTALYWYRQSLGQGLEFLIYFQGNSAPDKSGLPSDRFSAERTGGSVSTLTIQRTQQEDSAVYLCASSLGDTSGNTIYFGEGSWLTVV.

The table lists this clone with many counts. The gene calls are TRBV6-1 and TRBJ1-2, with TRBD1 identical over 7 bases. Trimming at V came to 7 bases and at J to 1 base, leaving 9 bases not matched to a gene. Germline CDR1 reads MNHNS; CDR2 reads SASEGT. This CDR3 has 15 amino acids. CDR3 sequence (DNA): TGTGCCAGCACCAGGTCCCGGGACAGTAACTATGGCTACACCTTC. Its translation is CASTRSRDSNYGYTF.

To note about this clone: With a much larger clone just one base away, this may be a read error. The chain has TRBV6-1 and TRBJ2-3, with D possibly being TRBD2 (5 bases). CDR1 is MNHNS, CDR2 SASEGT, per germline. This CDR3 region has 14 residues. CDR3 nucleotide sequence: TGTGCCAGCATTTCAATGGGGAGCACAGATACGCGGTATTTT. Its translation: CASISMGSTDTRYF.

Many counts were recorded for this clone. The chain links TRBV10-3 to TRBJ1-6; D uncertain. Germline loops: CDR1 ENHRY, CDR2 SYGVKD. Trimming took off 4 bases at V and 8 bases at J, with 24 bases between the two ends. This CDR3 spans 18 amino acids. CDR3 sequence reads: CAISGPAGTVRTDSPLHF. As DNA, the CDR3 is TGTGCCATCAGTGGGCCGGCCGGCACAGTGAGAACGGATTCACCCCTCCACTTT.